Given below is one TCR beta chain in context. This entry comes from a study of T cells in Graves' hyperthyroidism and ophthalmopathy. Study information: Blood from the periphery was taken at initial diagnosis, before any treatment.

It was RNA transcripts that yielded the amplified TCR beta CDR3 regions. When the TCR CDR3 underwent first-round RT-PCR, the HTBI primer set was used. TCRdb recomputed calls from the multiplex PCR reads with MiXCR, one row per CDR3 protein. The sample contains hundreds of thousands of distinct CDR3 sequences, around 22% of which appear only once. With 2 bases removed from V and 7 bases from J, the gap between germline ends came to 9 bases. Germline V lookup: CDR1 GTSNPN, CDR2 SVGIG (reference sequence). This CDR3 is 12 amino acids long. Criteria for exclusion of patients were uncontrolled infection, other autoimmune disease, pregnancy or lactation. Diagnoses used clinical symptoms, serum thyroxine and TRAb, thyroid ultrasound and orbital computed tomography. The PBMCs were sourced from fresh peripheral blood (around 10 ml).

This chain links TRBV30 with TRBJ1-5; D gene uncertain. This clonotype was sampled from a young woman with Graves' ophthalmopathy. The source material was blood. The CDR3 spells CAWSWGRQPQHF. The DNA of the CDR3 is TGTGCCTGGAGTTGGGGAAGGCAGCCCCAGCATTTT.